This T cell receptor beta chain was captured by sequencing in a study of blood T cell repertoires in COVID-19 (dated by TCRdb to between 2020 and 2021). General notes on the study: Samples covering the acute and convalescent phases of COVID-19 were provided by collaborators in the United States, Italy and Spain. The sample metadata nearly always contained a de-identified subject ID, COVID-19 status, age in years and sex. The repertoires were released in a freely available public database meant as a resource for research on the immune response to SARS-CoV-2. The dataset comprised deeply sampled blood TCRbeta repertoires from subjects exposed to, actively infected with, or recovered from COVID-19. The samples were drawn from the first 160 participants of the ongoing ImmuneRACE study and from about 1,200 subjects provided by 6 global collaborators. HLA class I and class II types, where available, came from metadata supplied by the sample provider rather than from assay-based typing. The prospective study material was composed of cDNA or gDNA derived from T cells, B-cell-depleted T cells, or PBMCs. The investigation overall reported the following: How much clinical and demographic metadata was included differed by source and by participant, and the metadata was provided uncurated.

TCRbeta CDR3 regions were amplified from genomic DNA using the immunoSEQ Assay, a bias-controlled multiplex PCR. On the authors' methods: The number of nucleated cells in each sample was estimated from the amplification of reference gene primers within the assay. Sequence reads were collapsed and filtered to measure the absolute abundance of every unique TCRbeta CDR3 rearrangement. For each sample, productive Simpson clonality was calculated by taking the square root of Simpson's diversity index across productive rearrangements. Held by TCRdb, this immuneACCESS table contains in-frame sequences only and omits some clones. Under half of the omission traces to an unresolved V gene where checked; the cause of the rest is unknown. Clone size and the V and J calls come from that table; the DNA yielded D and trimming. The sample has about 160,000 clones on record, roughly 88% of them singletons. 6.9% of the sample goes to the ten largest clones.

In Seattle, one collaborating source enrolled patients while the infection was active and tracked those patients longitudinally over the course of disease. Each collaborating institution followed its own protocols to collect whole blood in K2EDTA tubes. For TCRbeta analysis, collaborator samples were shipped as frozen whole blood, as isolated PBMCs, or as DNA extracted from either sample type. The germline V gene sets CDR1 to SGHDT and CDR2 to YYEEEE. V is cut by 4 bases and J by 3 bases, and the space between the germline ends is 10 bases. Measured from the cysteine to the phenylalanine, the CDR3 is 13 residues long. CDR3 DNA only is kept here, 39 bases in frame from base 1. In the case of this clone: The target of this receptor is not known. The input lacks base qualities; no much larger clone sits a single base away.

In this chain, TRBV5-6 is recombined with TRBJ1-1, with the D gene not clear enough to name. What was sequenced was peripheral blood. The receptor's source is a man at least 80 years old with COVID-19, enrolled during active disease. In nucleotides, the sequence is TGTGCCAGCAGCCTGGATCCATACACTGAAGCTTTCTTT. Translated, it reads CASSLDPYTEAFF.